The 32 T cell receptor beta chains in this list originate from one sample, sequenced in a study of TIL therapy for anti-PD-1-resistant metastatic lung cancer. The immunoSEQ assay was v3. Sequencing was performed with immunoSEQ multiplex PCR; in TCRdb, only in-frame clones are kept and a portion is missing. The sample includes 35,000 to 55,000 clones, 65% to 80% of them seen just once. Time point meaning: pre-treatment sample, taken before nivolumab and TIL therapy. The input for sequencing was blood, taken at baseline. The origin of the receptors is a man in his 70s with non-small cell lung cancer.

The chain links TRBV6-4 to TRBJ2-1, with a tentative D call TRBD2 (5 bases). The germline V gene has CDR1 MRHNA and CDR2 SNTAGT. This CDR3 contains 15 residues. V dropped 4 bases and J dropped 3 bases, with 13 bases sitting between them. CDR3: CASSVVAGGYNEQFF. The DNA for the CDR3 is TGTGCCAGCAGTGTAGTCGCGGGCGGCTACAATGAGCAGTTCTTC.

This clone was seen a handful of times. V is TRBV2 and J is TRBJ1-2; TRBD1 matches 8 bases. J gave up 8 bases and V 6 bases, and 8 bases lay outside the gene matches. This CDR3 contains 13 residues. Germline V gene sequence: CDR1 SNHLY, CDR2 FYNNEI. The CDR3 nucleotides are TGTGCCAGCAGGGGAACAGGGGGTTCGGGCTACACCTTC. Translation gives CASRGTGGSGYTF.

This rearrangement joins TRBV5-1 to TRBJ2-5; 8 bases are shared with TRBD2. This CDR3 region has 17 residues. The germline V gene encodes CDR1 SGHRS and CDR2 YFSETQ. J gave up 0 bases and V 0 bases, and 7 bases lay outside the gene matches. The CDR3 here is CASSLGGGGRHQETQYF. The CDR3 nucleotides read TGCGCCAGCAGCTTGGGGGGCGGCGGGAGGCACCAAGAGACCCAGTACTTC.

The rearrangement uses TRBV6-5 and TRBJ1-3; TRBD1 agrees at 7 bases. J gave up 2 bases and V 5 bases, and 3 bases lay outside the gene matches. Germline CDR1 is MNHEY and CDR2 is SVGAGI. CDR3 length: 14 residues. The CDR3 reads CASSPDRAGNTIYF. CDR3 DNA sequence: TGTGCCAGCAGTCCCGACAGGGCTGGAAACACCATATATTTT.

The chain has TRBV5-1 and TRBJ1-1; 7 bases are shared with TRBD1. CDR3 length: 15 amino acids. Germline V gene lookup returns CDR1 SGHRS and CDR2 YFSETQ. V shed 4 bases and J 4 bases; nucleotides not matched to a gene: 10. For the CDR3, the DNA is TGCGCCAGCAGCCGCGAGGGGGCGCGCGGCACTGAAGCTTTCTTT. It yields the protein CASSREGARGTEAFF.

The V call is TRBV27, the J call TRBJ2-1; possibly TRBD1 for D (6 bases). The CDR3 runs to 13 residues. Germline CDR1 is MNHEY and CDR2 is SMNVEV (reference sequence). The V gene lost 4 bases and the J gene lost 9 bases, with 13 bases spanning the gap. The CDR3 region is CASSSYREPEQFF. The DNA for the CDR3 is TGTGCCAGCAGTTCGTACAGGGAACCTGAGCAGTTCTTC.

The CDR3 loop reads CASSRTDGGTQYF. The DNA for the CDR3 is TGTGCCAGCAGCCGGACAGACGGGGGGACCCAGTACTTC. This rearrangement joins TRBV7-3 to TRBJ2-5, with D possibly called TRBD1 or TRBD2 (6 bases each). The CDR3 covers 13 residues. Germline CDR1 is SGHTA and CDR2 is FQGTGA. V dropped 5 bases and J dropped 7 bases, with 14 bases sitting between them. Full variable domain (rest looked up from reference TRBV7-3 and TRBJ2-5): GAGVSQTPSNKVTEKGKYVELRCDPISGHTALYWYRQSLGQGPEFLIYFQGTGAADDSGLPNDRFFAVRPEGSVSTLKIQRTERGDSAVYLCASSRTDGGTQYFGPGTRLLVL.

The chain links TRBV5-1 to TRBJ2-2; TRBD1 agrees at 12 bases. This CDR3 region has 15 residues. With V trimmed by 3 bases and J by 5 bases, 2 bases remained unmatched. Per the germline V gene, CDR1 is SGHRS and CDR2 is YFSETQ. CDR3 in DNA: TGCGCCAGCAGCTGGGACAGGGGGCGAACCGGGGAGCTGTTTTTT. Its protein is CASSWDRGRTGELFF.

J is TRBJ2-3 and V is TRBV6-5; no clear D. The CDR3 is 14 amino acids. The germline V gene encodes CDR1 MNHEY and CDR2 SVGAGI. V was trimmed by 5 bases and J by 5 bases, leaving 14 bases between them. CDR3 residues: CASSPGSRRDTQYF. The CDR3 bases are TGTGCCAGCAGTCCAGGATCTCGCCGAGATACGCAGTATTTT.

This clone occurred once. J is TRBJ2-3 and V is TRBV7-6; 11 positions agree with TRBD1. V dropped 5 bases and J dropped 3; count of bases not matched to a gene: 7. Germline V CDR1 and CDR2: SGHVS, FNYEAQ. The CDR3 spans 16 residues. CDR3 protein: CASSPWDRGGTDTQYF. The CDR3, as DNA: TGTGCCAGCAGCCCATGGGACAGGGGGGGGACAGATACGCAGTATTTT.

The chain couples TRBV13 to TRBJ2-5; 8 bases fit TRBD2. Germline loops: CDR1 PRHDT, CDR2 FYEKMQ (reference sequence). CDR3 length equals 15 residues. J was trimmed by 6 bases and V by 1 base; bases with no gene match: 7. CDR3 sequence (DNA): TGTGCCAGCAGCTTAGATGGTAGCGGGACAAAGACCCAGTACTTC. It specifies CASSLDGSGTKTQYF.

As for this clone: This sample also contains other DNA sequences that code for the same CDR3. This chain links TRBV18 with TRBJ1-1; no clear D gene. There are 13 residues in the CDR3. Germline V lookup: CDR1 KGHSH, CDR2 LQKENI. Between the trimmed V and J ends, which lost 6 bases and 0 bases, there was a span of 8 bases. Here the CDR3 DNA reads TGTGCCAGCTCGGGGAGTATGAACACTGAAGCTTTCTTT. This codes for CASSGSMNTEAFF.

The CDR3 loop is CASSFRRANTEAFF. Written as DNA, the CDR3 is TGTGCCAGCAGCTTTCGCAGGGCGAACACTGAAGCTTTCTTT. The chain is built from TRBV11-1 and TRBJ1-1; D possibly corresponds to TRBD1 (5 bases). The germline V gene has CDR1 SGHAT and CDR2 FQDESV (reference sequence). V lost 3 bases to trimming and J lost 1 base, with 9 bases between them. CDR3 length: 14 amino acids.

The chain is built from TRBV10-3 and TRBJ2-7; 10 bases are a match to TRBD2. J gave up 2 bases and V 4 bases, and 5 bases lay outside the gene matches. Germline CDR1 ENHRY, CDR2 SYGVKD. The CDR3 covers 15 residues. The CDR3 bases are TGTGCCATCAGTGCATTAGCGGGAGGAACCTACGAGCAGTACTTC. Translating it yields CAISALAGGTYEQYF.

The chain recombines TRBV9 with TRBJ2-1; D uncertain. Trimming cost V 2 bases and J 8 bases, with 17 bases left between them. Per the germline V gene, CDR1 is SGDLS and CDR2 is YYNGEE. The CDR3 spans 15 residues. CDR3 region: CASSVSGQAVHEQFF. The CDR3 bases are TGTGCCAGCAGCGTTTCCGGTCAGGCCGTCCATGAGCAGTTCTTC.

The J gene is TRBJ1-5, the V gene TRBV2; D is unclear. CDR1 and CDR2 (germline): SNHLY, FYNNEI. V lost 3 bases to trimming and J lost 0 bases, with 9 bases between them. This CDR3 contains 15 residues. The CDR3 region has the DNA TGTGCCAGCAGTGACGAGGCTCTTAGCAATCAGCCCCAGCATTTT. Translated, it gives CASSDEALSNQPQHF.

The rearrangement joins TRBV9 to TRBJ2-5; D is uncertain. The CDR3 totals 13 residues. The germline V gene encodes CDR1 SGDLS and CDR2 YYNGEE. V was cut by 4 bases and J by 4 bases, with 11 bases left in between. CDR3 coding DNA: TGTGCCAGCAGCCAACTTGACGGAGAGACCCAGTACTTC. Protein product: CASSQLDGETQYF.

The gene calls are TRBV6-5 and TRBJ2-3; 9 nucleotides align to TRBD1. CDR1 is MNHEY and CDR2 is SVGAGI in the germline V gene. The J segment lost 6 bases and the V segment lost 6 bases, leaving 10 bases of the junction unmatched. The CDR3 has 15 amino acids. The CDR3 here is CASRNRQGVLDTQYF. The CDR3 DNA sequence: TGTGCCAGCAGGAACAGACAGGGGGTTCTCGATACGCAGTATTTT.

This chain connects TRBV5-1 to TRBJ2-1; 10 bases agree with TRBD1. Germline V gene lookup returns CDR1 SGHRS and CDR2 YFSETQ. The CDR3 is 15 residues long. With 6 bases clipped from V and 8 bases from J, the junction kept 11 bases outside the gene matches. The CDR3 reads CASKFSGTGADEQFF. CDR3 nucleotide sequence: TGCGCCAGCAAATTCTCCGGGACAGGGGCCGATGAGCAGTTCTTC.

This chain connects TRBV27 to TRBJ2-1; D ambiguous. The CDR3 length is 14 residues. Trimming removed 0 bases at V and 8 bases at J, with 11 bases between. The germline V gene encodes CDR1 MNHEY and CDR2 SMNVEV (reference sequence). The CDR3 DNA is TGTGCCAGCAGTTTATCGGCTCGCGCGGATGAGCAGTTCTTC. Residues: CASSLSARADEQFF.

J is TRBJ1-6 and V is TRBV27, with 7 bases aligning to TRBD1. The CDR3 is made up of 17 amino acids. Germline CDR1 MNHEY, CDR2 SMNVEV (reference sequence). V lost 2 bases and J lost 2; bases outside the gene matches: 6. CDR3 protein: CASSLEQGNAYNSPLHF. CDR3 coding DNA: TGTGCCAGCAGTTTAGAACAGGGGAATGCCTATAATTCACCCCTCCACTTT.

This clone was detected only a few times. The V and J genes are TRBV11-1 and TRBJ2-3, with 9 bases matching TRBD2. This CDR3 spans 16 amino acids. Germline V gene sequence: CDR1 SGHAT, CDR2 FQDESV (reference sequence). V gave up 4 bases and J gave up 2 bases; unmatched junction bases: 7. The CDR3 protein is CASSYRLAVITDTQYF. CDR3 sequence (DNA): TGTGCCAGCAGCTACAGACTAGCGGTTATCACAGATACGCAGTATTTT.

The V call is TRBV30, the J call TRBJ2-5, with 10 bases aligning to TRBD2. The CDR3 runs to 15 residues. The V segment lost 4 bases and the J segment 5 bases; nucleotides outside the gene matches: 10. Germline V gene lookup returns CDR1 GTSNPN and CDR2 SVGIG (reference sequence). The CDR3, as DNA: TGTGCCTGGACTAGCGGGAGAGGGGAGGGGGAGACCCAGTACTTC. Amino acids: CAWTSGRGEGETQYF.

The CDR3 nucleotides read TGTGCCAGCTCACCTAGCTACGGCGCTAATGAAAAACTGTTTTTT. It is translated as CASSPSYGANEKLFF. The chain joins TRBV18 to TRBJ1-4; unclear D gene. Trimming shortened V by 3 bases and J by 3 bases, and 11 bases separated the two germline ends. CDR3 length equals 15 residues. The germline gives CDR1 KGHSH, CDR2 LQKENI.

CDR3 sequence reads: CASSTDSGGELFF. In nucleotides, the CDR3 is TGTGCCAGCTCAACCGACAGTGGCGGGGAGCTGTTTTTT. The chain is built from TRBV18 and TRBJ2-2; possibly TRBD1 for D (5 bases). Germline V CDR1 and CDR2: KGHSH, LQKENI. CDR3 length equals 13 residues. Trimming stripped 5 bases from V and 7 bases from J, with 11 bases between.

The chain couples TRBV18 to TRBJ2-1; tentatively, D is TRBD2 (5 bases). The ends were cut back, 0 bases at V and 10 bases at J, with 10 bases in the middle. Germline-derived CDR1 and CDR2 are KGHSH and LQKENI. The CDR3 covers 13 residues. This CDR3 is CASSPPRASEQFF. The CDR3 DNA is TGTGCCAGCTCACCACCGAGGGCGAGCGAGCAGTTCTTC.

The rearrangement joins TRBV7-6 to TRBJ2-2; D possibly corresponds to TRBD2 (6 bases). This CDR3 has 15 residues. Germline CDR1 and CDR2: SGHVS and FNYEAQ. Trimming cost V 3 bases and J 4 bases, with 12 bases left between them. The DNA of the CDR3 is TGTGCCAGCAGCTTTCGGGAGAGGGGCACCGGGGAGCTGTTTTTT. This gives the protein CASSFRERGTGELFF.

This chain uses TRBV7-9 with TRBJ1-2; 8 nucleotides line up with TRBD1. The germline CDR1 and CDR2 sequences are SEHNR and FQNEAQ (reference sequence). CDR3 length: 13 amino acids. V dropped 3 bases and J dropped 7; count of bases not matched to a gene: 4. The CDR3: CASSFQGAGGYTF. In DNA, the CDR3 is TGTGCCAGCAGCTTTCAGGGGGCGGGTGGCTACACCTTC.

CDR3: CSVEEGAGGSYEQYF. The CDR3 region has the DNA TGCAGCGTTGAAGAAGGAGCGGGTGGGTCCTACGAGCAGTACTTC. The chain carries TRBV29-1 and TRBJ2-5, with a weak D call TRBD2 (6 bases). The DNA end is more similar to TRBJ2-7, so the J call may be wrong. Germline CDR1 and CDR2: SQVTM and ANQGSEA. CDR3 length: 15 amino acids.

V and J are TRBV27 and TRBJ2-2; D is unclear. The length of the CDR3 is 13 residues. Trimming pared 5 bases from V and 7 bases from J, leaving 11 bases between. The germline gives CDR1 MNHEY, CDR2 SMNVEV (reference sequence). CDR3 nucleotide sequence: TGTGCCAGCAGTATACAAGACAACGGGGAGCTGTTTTTT. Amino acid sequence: CASSIQDNGELFF.

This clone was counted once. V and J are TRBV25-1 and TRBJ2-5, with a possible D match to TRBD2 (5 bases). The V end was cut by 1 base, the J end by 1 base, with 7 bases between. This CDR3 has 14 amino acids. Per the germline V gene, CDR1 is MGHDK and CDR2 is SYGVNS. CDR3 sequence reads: CASSEFRGQETQYF. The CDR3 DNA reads TGTGCCAGCAGTGAATTCCGGGGCCAAGAGACCCAGTACTTC. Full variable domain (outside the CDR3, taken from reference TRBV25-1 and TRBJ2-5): EADIYQTPRYLVIGTGKKITLECSQTMGHDKMYWYQQDPGMELHLIHYSYGVNSTEKGDLSSESTVSRIRTEHFPLTLESARPSHTSQYLCASSEFRGQETQYFGPGTRLLVL.

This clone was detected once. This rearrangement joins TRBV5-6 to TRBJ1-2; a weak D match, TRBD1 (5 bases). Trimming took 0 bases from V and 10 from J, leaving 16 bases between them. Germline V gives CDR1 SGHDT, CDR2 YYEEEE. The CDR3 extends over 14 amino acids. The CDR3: CASSLGSGRGDYTF. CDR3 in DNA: TGTGCCAGCAGCTTGGGATCGGGGCGGGGTGACTACACCTTC.